This T cell receptor beta chain was documented in a study of blood T cell repertoires in COVID-19. TCRdb keeps only in-frame clones here, not all; method: immunoSEQ multiplex PCR. The sample records more than 300,000 clones, 70% to 90% being singletons. V was shortened by 2 bases and J by 4 bases, with 12 bases between the two germline ends. CDR3 length equals 14 residues. The germline CDR1 and CDR2 sequences are MNHNS and SASEGT. This chain joins TRBV6-1 and TRBJ2-7; no firm D call. The specimen was PBMCs or T cells enriched from blood (not recorded which). This receptor was identified in a man aged 40-49 years in a cohort exposed to, infected with or recovered from COVID-19 (not recorded which). The CDR3 sequence: CASSEQRQRYEQYF. Here the CDR3 DNA reads TGTGCCAGCAGTGAACAGAGGCAGAGGTACGAGCAGTACTTC.